This T cell receptor (beta chain) was sequenced during a study of cytomegalovirus exposure and HLA in healthy donors (dated by TCRdb to 2015 to 2018). Study-wide context: In an earlier analysis of fewer than 750 of the donors, approximately 300 Gb of sequence data and 120 million or so unique TCR beta sequences from roughly 180 million T cells were reported. Roughly 310 gigabases of sequencing data and tens of millions of unique TCR sequences were included in an early release covering around 650 HLA-typed donors. The genetic ancestry cluster associated with self-reported Caucasian donors included roughly 84% of the 398 genotyped donors. The study was designed to test whether signatures of past pathogen exposure could be identified by cataloging public T cell receptors. The study profiled the T cell repertoires of hundreds of subjects by immunosequencing and related them to cytomegalovirus serostatus. Besides the first cohort of 666 subjects, a separate validation cohort made up of 120 different subjects was used. High-throughput TCR immunosequencing, statistical association of individual TCRs with disease status, and machine learning were combined to predict cytomegalovirus infection status. To study patterns of TCR occurrence, a later analysis re-analyzed previously published TCR beta repertoires from 500 to 850 donors and added high-resolution HLA genotyping. In the later analysis, no new phenotypic data were used to find candidate immune exposures; instead, reliance was placed on TCR beta sequences and their occurrence across donors. To decide whether each TCR beta V gene segment behaved as functional or pseudogenic, an earlier analysis of nearly 600 of the donors relied on high-throughput TCR beta sequencing. Alongside the repertoire data, information on donor age, sex, ethnicity and CMV serostatus was compiled. Genome-wide SNP genotypes for about 55% of the roughly 670 donors were used in a later genetic analysis, which treated that subset as a discovery cohort. Every discovery cohort repertoire had been produced on one sequencing platform. Class I and class II HLA loci were covered by the typing at four-digit resolution. Typing coverage differed by locus: A, B, C, DRB1 and DQB1 were typed in roughly 629-630 donors, DQA1 in 522, DPA1 in some 570, and DPB1 in about 450. Roughly 5 DR-DQ haplotypes were handled as single units for association and clustering, since linkage in the cohort was strong. Among a few hundred genotyped donors of the cohort, an average of about 240,000 unique TCR beta nucleotide sequences were sequenced per donor, 15% to 20% of them non-productive. Paper-wide results and their limitations: A few of the identified cytomegalovirus-associated TCR beta chains were confirmed in vitro to be specific for cytomegalovirus antigens. Correlated functional status among segregating V segments might be attributable to linkage disequilibrium, but an unknown experimental factor could not be ruled out. It was suggested by the authors that the approach could potentially be generalized to other disease states and immunological phenotypes. Strong co-occurrence of HLA alleles, especially DR and DQ, made assigning TCR associations to individual alleles difficult. Some IMGT-functional V segments, including TRBV6-2 and TRBV6-3, could not be distinguished by the 87-base-pair reads and were therefore excluded. The classifier was reported to diagnose cytomegalovirus status with high specificity and sensitivity in both the original and validation cohorts. Broadly in line with IMGT annotations, most TCR beta V segments showed up in productive rearrangements about 90% or about 30% of the time in an earlier analysis of several hundred of the donors. In this cohort, only TCR beta chains were sequenced, and detectable features were limited by the absence of alpha or paired-chain data. Because counts were too low, more than 15 rarely observed V segments, including chromosome 9 orphons, were excluded from the earlier analysis of around 640 of the donors. A later analysis found that TCR association rates varied across HLA loci, with DRB1 alleles showing the most associated TCRs and HLA-C alleles the fewest. Compared with equally common non-associated chains, HLA-associated TCR beta chains in a later analysis were more clonally expanded and had lower generation probabilities. Sequencing depth was assumed to be roughly uniform across donors in the presence/absence analyses, though that assumption may not hold. A later genetic analysis associated a missense DCLRE1C variant with V-gene and J-gene trimming of TCR beta chains, and an independent cohort replicated the association. A cluster of highly shared sequence variants was judged likely to be a technical artifact of the sequencing pipeline. CMV serostatus was the only immune exposure information available for the cohort. Across donors, most TCR sequences were observed very rarely, whereas some public TCRs were present in many individuals. In a later analysis, most CMV-associated TCR beta chains were found to appear HLA-restricted, with HLA associations seemingly driven largely by CMV exposure. A later genetic analysis reported fewer N-insertions in productive TCRs among donors in an Asian-associated ancestry cluster than the roughly 670-donor mean. Several of the top co-occurrence clusters appeared to be linked to parvovirus B19, influenza, CMV and Epstein-Barr virus, according to a later analysis. HLA typing was unavailable for some donors at each locus, so association tests used only the typed subset. In a later analysis, around 15,000 TCR beta sequences were associated with specific HLA alleles at a false discovery rate of 0.05. In the study, around 160 TCR beta chains were listed as associated with cytomegalovirus. A further reported finding was that TCR beta sequences accurately predicted the HLA-A and HLA-B alleles for most subjects in the first cohort.

For this clone: It lacks a known antigen. There are no base qualities to consult, and no much larger clone falls within one base.

The cohort consisted of 666 healthy bone marrow donors. At the time of sampling, every cohort member was nominally healthy, though immune exposures that went unrecorded were likely present. The donor was CMV seropositive and was included in the group of 270 or so seropositive cohort members. A peripheral blood sample was collected from each donor, and TCR beta sequencing was performed on peripheral blood mononuclear cells. Genomic DNA extraction from the blood cell samples was performed with the Qiagen DNeasy Blood Extraction Kit. Library preparation employed the immunoSEQ multiplex PCR assay. For the multiplex PCR, a mixture combining 60 forward primers for TCR Vbeta segments and 13 reverse primers for TCR Jbeta segments was used. Amplification of the CDR3 region of rearranged TCR beta genes was performed with a multiplex PCR assay on genomic DNA. On the Illumina HiSeq System, the amplified TCR beta libraries were sequenced as 87-base-pair reads. As for how the authors treated the data: A later analysis counted tens of millions of unique TCR beta chains across the 666 repertoires, and 9 million to 14 million of these chains were shared by at least two donors. Raw reads were error-corrected and collapsed into unique sequences with a nearest-neighbor algorithm that merged closely related sequences to remove PCR and sequencing errors. V, D and J gene segments were assigned by aligning CDR3 sequences to IMGT reference sequences. For a sequence to be retained, a match of at least six nucleotides to both a V gene segment and a J gene segment was required. Rearrangements were classified as productive when the CDR3 lacked stop codons and remained in frame with V and J, and all other rearrangements were classified as non-productive. Following IMGT convention, CDR3 was defined as the stretch from the second conserved V-encoded cysteine to the conserved J-encoded phenylalanine. Sequences without an unambiguous match to a single V gene segment were excluded from the earlier analysis of over 500 of the donors. An earlier analysis of 587 of the donors called V segments functional above 56.7% productive rearrangements and segregating when the between-donor standard deviation exceeded 5%. A statistical classification framework was built for diagnosing cytomegalovirus status from the catalog of TCR beta chain sequences. A later analysis assigned V and J genes by comparing TCR nucleotide sequences with IMGT/GENE-DB human TR gene sequences. Using the TCRdist pipeline, a later analysis assigned CDR3 sequences along with most-parsimonious VDJ recombination scenarios. In a later analysis, each TCR beta chain was defined by its CDR3 amino acid sequence together with its V-gene family, and reads without a unique V-gene family were excluded. A later analysis removed over 500 highly shared, low-generation-probability nucleotide sequences to deal with suspected cross-contamination and a sequencing artifact. In a later analysis, a clonal expansion index was calculated for each public chain from normalized within-repertoire ranks of inferred template counts. A later analysis computed generation probabilities with a VDJ recombination model fitted to out-of-frame rearrangements, and checked the results against IGoR. In a later analysis, hypergeometric tests were used to score TCR-TCR, TCR-HLA and TCR-CMV co-occurrence, with a repertoire-size bias correction applied to TCR pairs. In a later analysis, false discovery rates were estimated by permuting HLA or CMV assignments 20 times. In a later analysis, co-occurring TCRs were grouped using DBSCAN, and TCRdist sequence similarity was added for clustering within HLA-allele-positive subsets. Repertoires with fewer than 30,000 or more than 120,000 public chains were left out of co-occurrence clustering, as were about 5 repertoires with anomalous nucleotide sharing. Sourced from immuneACCESS, this table was stored by TCRdb with only in-frame sequences that have V and J called. A share of the clones is absent; for the studies checked, an unresolved V gene accounts for under half, and the remainder has no known explanation. From that table come the V and J calls and clone size; the DNA was used to work out D and trimming. A total of some 65,000 clones appear in this sample, around 80% of them only once. Under 3% of the sample comes from the top ten.

The germline V gene (reference sequence) provides CDR1 MNHNY and CDR2 SVGAGI. Trimmed from V: 1 base; trimmed from J: 4 bases; junction bases lacking a gene match: 5. The CDR3 runs 15 residues from the cysteine to the phenylalanine. The kept DNA is CDR3 alone, 45 bases in frame from the first base. Sequencing input: PBMCs. The chain is encoded by TRBV6-6 joined to TRBJ2-3; the junction holds 7 bases that match TRBD2. The sequence was obtained from a girl under 18 in good health and CMV-seropositive. The CDR3 amino acid sequence is: CASSYLRERADTQYF. The bases are TGTGCCAGCAGTTACTTGCGGGAGAGGGCAGATACGCAGTATTTT.